This is a list of T cell receptor beta chains from one sample in a study of blood T cell repertoires in COVID-19. Sequenced by immunoSEQ multiplex PCR; TCRdb stores in-frame clones only, minus some. The sample has 270,000 or so clones, around nine tenths seen once. Sequencing was carried out using peripheral blood. These TCRs come from a man in his forties with acute or convalescent COVID-19. CDR3s include the opening cysteine and the closing phenylalanine or tryptophan. D genes are given only for firm matches. A clone size is listed for some rows: how often the clone was seen (once, few, many), or a class if it is expanded.

J	size	D	V	CDR3	DNA
TRBJ2-1	.	.	TRBV6-5	CASSYLGVSSYNEQFF	TGTGCCAGCAGTTACTTAGGGGTCAGCTCCTACAATGAGCAGTTCTTC
TRBJ1-5	once	.	TRBV5-1	CASSSSPGYSNQPQHF	TGCGCCAGCAGCTCTTCCCCGGGATATAGCAATCAGCCCCAGCATTTT
TRBJ2-3	.	TRBD1	TRBV30	CAWSEGTGTDTQYF	TGTGCCTGGAGTGAAGGGACAGGGACAGATACGCAGTATTTT
TRBJ2-1	.	TRBD1	TRBV5-1	CASSSGGQGYNEQFF	TGCGCCAGCAGCTCTGGTGGACAGGGCTACAATGAGCAGTTCTTC
TRBJ2-7	.	TRBD1	TRBV27	CASSLVGQVYEQYF	TGTGCCAGCAGTTTAGTAGGACAGGTCTACGAGCAGTACTTC
TRBJ1-4	.	TRBD1	TRBV7-2	CASSRQGLGEKLFF	TGTGCCAGCAGCAGACAGGGTTTAGGGGAAAAACTGTTTTTT
TRBJ2-3	once	TRBD2	TRBV5-4	CASSLGLAPDTQYF	TGTGCCAGCAGCCTGGGACTAGCGCCAGATACGCAGTATTTT
TRBJ2-7	few	TRBD1	TRBV5-6	CASSEYGTVPYEQYF	TGTGCCAGCAGCGAGTACGGGACAGTTCCCTACGAGCAGTACTTC
TRBJ2-2	.	.	TRBV2	CASSEGWQGANTGELFF	TGTGCCAGCAGTGAAGGATGGCAGGGCGCGAACACCGGGGAGCTGTTTTTT
TRBJ1-1	.	.	TRBV6-1	CASSDRDKPEAFF	TGTGCCAGCAGTGACCGGGACAAACCTGAAGCTTTCTTT
TRBJ2-2	.	.	TRBV15	CATSVDVRAYGELFF	TGTGCCACCAGCGTAGATGTCAGGGCGTACGGGGAGCTGTTTTTT
TRBJ2-7	.	.	TRBV5-1	CASSLGSTSYEQYF	TGCGCCAGCAGCTTGGGTAGTACTTCCTACGAGCAGTACTTC
TRBJ1-1	.	.	TRBV5-6	CASSLYSANTEAFF	TGTGCCAGCAGCTTGTACAGTGCGAACACTGAAGCTTTCTTT
TRBJ2-3	.	.	TRBV7-9	CASSFVPNKDTQYF	TGTGCCAGCAGCTTTGTACCGAACAAAGATACGCAGTATTTT
TRBJ2-1	.	.	TRBV29-1	CSVVVDSSSYNEQFF	TGCAGCGTTGTGGTAGACTCTAGCTCCTACAATGAGCAGTTCTTC
TRBJ2-3	.	TRBD2	TRBV11-2	CASSLAGLAGGSTDTQYF	TGTGCCAGCAGCTTAGCGGGACTAGCGGGGGGGAGTACAGATACGCAGTATTTT
TRBJ2-3	once	TRBD1	TRBV9	CASSVGPTTGADTQYF	TGTGCCAGCAGCGTAGGTCCTACAACAGGGGCAGATACGCAGTATTTT
TRBJ2-3	few	TRBD2	TRBV29-1	CSVEDSGLAGGQGTQYF	TGCAGCGTTGAAGATTCGGGACTAGCGGGGGGGCAGGGTACGCAGTATTTT
TRBJ1-2	.	.	TRBV19	CATSHRGNRDYDTF	TGTGCCACCTCCCATCGAGGGAACCGGGACTATGACACCTTC
TRBJ2-2	.	TRBD2	TRBV5-1	CASSFLAGAFTGELFF	TGCGCCAGCAGCTTCCTAGCGGGGGCCTTCACCGGGGAGCTGTTTTTT
TRBJ2-2	.	.	TRBV12-3/TRBV12-4	CASSRQVTGELFF	TGTGCCAGCAGCCGACAGGTCACCGGGGAGCTGTTTTTT
TRBJ1-1	.	TRBD1	TRBV6-5	CASSFDRGGTEAFF	TGTGCCAGCAGCTTCGACAGGGGGGGCACTGAAGCTTTCTTT
TRBJ1-5	.	.	TRBV19	CASSITGGAGQPQHF	TGTGCCAGTAGTATAACGGGGGGGGCTGGCCAGCCCCAGCATTTT
TRBJ2-1	.	TRBD1	TRBV6-5	CASRDRGPVRQFF	TGTGCCAGCAGGGACAGGGGACCTGTTAGGCAGTTCTTC
TRBJ1-2	.	.	TRBV29-1	CSVQGLYGYTF	TGCAGCGTTCAGGGGCTCTATGGCTACACCTTC
TRBJ1-5	few	TRBD1	TRBV7-8	CASSFRTGQGNQPQHF	TGTGCCAGCAGCTTTCGCACCGGACAGGGGAATCAGCCCCAGCATTTT
TRBJ2-2	once	TRBD2	TRBV5-1	CASSFGGLAGPGELFF	TGCGCCAGCAGCTTTGGGGGACTAGCAGGCCCCGGGGAGCTGTTTTTT
TRBJ1-1	.	.	TRBV6-5	CASSQLLTAFF	TGTGCCAGCTCACAGCTTCTCACAGCTTTCTTT
TRBJ2-3	.	TRBD1	TRBV5-1	CASSTRDRVTDTQYF	TGCGCCAGCAGTACCCGGGACAGGGTGACAGATACGCAGTATTTT
TRBJ2-3	.	.	TRBV6-1	CASSEVTGGGGADTQYF	TGTGCCAGCAGTGAAGTTACAGGGGGAGGGGGCGCAGATACGCAGTATTTT
TRBJ1-6	.	.	TRBV10-3	CAISADIFNSPLHF	TGTGCCATCAGCGCTGACATCTTTAATTCACCCCTCCACTTT
TRBJ2-7	.	TRBD1	TRBV5-1	CASSFEGTGTASYEQYF	TGCGCCAGCAGCTTTGAGGGTACCGGGACAGCCTCCTACGAGCAGTACTTC
TRBJ1-3	.	.	TRBV2	CASSRLTGNTIYF	TGTGCCAGCAGCCGACTAACTGGAAACACCATATATTTT
TRBJ1-2	.	TRBD1	TRBV24-1	CATSDPGTGNGYTF	TGTGCCACCAGTGACCCCGGGACAGGGAATGGCTACACCTTC
TRBJ1-5	.	.	TRBV5-5	CASSSRTEGQPQHF	TGTGCCAGCAGCTCCCGGACGGAGGGGCAGCCCCAGCATTTT
TRBJ2-7	.	TRBD1	TRBV4-1	CASSQADRGDYEQYF	TGCGCCAGCAGCCAAGCGGACAGGGGAGATTACGAGCAGTACTTC
TRBJ2-7	.	.	TRBV19	CASGEYEQYF	TGTGCCAGTGGAGAGTACGAGCAGTACTTC
TRBJ1-2	once	.	TRBV5-6	CASSLNRRDYGYTF	TGTGCCAGCAGCTTGAATCGACGGGATTATGGCTACACCTTC
TRBJ2-1	.	.	TRBV2	CASSVLEQFF	TGTGCCAGCAGTGTTCTGGAGCAGTTCTTC